Described below is a single T cell receptor (beta chain) sequence and its context. Its cognate antigen is unknown. This CDR3 spans 14 amino acids. Germline trimming cut 2 bases from V and 8 bases from J; bases unmatched to any gene: 6. Germline V CDR1 and CDR2: ENHRY, SYGVKD. Treatment meaning: around 19 received Ad26.COV2.S at low or high dose, single or two shots; roughly 5 received placebo; per-sample allocation not given. Collection of the samples took place on day 63 after the first injection of vaccine or placebo. Ad26.COV2.S expressed prefusion-stabilized spike from the original Wuhan strain. The data stem from a study of Ad26.COV2.S vaccination and SARS-CoV-2 variants. Overall study findings and caveats: Those who received vaccine or placebo ended up with similar non-spike TCR breadth. It is possible that the TCR breadth and depth analyses underestimated the total T cell responses.

The protocol was immunoSEQ multiplex PCR, while the TCRdb copy is restricted to in-frame clones and leaves out a portion. In the table there are about 680,000 clones, around 89% of which are singletons. J is TRBJ1-2 and V is TRBV10-3; TRBD1 matches at 9 bases. The receptor was isolated from a person between 18 and 65 years old who received the Ad26.COV2.S COVID-19 vaccine or a placebo. This specimen consisted of peripheral blood, obtained in a trial of Ad26.COV2.S vaccine versus placebo. CDR3 DNA: TGTGCCATCAGTGAGACCGGACAGGGGTACGGCTACACCTTC. Amino acids: CAISETGQGYGYTF.